These T cell receptor beta chains were read from a single sample in a study of cytomegalovirus exposure and HLA in healthy donors. The data were produced by immunoSEQ multiplex PCR, yet TCRdb's version contains in-frame clones alone and is incomplete. The table lists 100,000 to 150,000 clones, approximately 94% of them singletons. The sample was PBMCs. Receptors were obtained from a woman aged 18-30 years in good health and CMV-seronegative. The CDR3 runs from the conserved cysteine through the conserved F or W. A D gene is named only where the DNA matches it firmly. Rows may omit the clone size; those that give it use once, few, many or a size class.

>TRBJ2-7|.|TRBV19|.
TGTGCCAGTAGTATAGTGGGGCCCTACTACGAGCAGTACTTC
CASSIVGPYYEQYF
>TRBJ1-4|.|TRBV6-1|.
TGTGCCAGCAGTGCCGGGGGGCATCTTAATGAAAAACTGTTTTTT
CASSAGGHLNEKLFF
>TRBJ1-6|.|TRBV15|TRBD1
TGTGCCACCAGCCGGGACAGGGGGCCTAATTCACCCCTCCACTTT
CATSRDRGPNSPLHF
>TRBJ2-1|.|TRBV9|TRBD2
TGTGCCAGCAGCGGAGCGGGGAGCTCCTACAATGAGCAGTTCTTC
CASSGAGSSYNEQFF
>TRBJ2-7|once|TRBV27|TRBD1
TGTGCAGCCGGGACAGGTACCTACGAGCAGTACTTC
CAAGTGTYEQYF
>TRBJ1-3|.|TRBV7-9|TRBD1
TGTGCCAGCAGCTTAGACGGATTTGGGACAGGGAGTGGAAACACCATATATTTT
CASSLDGFGTGSGNTIYF
>TRBJ1-2|.|TRBV11-2|.
TGTGCCAGCAGCCCAGAGACAGGAGCCTATGGCTACACCTTC
CASSPETGAYGYTF
>TRBJ1-5|.|TRBV6-5|.
TGTGCCAGCAGTTACTCACAGGGTAGCCATCAGCCCCAGCATTTT
CASSYSQGSHQPQHF
>TRBJ1-1|once|TRBV4-2|.
TGTGCCAGCAGCCACACTCATCTTGGTGAAGACACTGAAGCTTTCTTT
CASSHTHLGEDTEAFF
>TRBJ2-3|once|TRBV4-1|.
TGCGCCAGCAGCCAAGGGACAGCGGACACAGATACGCAGTATTTT
CASSQGTADTDTQYF
>TRBJ1-5|.|TRBV4-2|.
TGTGCCAGCAGCCAAGTGTCTACAGTCAATCAGCCCCAGCATTTT
CASSQVSTVNQPQHF
>TRBJ1-2|.|TRBV7-3|TRBD1
TGTGCCAGCAGCTTATTTGGGACAGGGGGCTATGGCTACACCTTC
CASSLFGTGGYGYTF
>TRBJ2-7|.|TRBV5-4|TRBD1
TGTGCCAGCAGCCAAGCCCCCGGGACAGGGGTCTTC
CASSQAPGTGVF
>TRBJ2-3|once|TRBV6-1|TRBD1
TGTGCCAGCAGTGAAGGGGCAGGGGGCCTGACAGATACGCAGTATTTT
CASSEGAGGLTDTQYF
>TRBJ2-2|.|TRBV5-4|TRBD1
TGTGCCACCCTTAACTTTGGGACAGGGAACACCGGGGAGCTGTTTTTT
CATLNFGTGNTGELFF
>TRBJ1-1|.|TRBV10-3|.
TGTGCCATCAGTGAGCCCTTAGACAGGCCGTCGAACACTGAAGCTTTCTTT
CAISEPLDRPSNTEAFF
>TRBJ2-1|.|TRBV6-1|.
TGTGCCAGCAGTCCTAGCAGTTGGTATGAGCAGTTCTTC
CASSPSSWYEQFF
>TRBJ2-7|.|TRBV6-1|.
TGTGCCAGCAGGCTAGCGCTACAAGGGACCTACGAGCAGTACTTC
CASRLALQGTYEQYF
>TRBJ2-1|few|TRBV10-3|.
TGTGCCATCAGTGATCTCCATGAGCAGTTCTTC
CAISDLHEQFF
>TRBJ1-1|.|TRBV28|.
TGTGCCACCAGCGGGGCAGGGGCAATGGGTGACACTGAAGCTTTCTTT
CATSGAGAMGDTEAFF
>TRBJ1-2|once|TRBV25-1|.
TGTGCCAGCAGTAAAGGTCAGGGAGGTGGCTACACCTTC
CASSKGQGGGYTF
>TRBJ2-3|.|TRBV5-6|.
TGTGCCAGCAGCCACCCGCGGGGCTCTAACACAGATACGCAGTATTTT
CASSHPRGSNTDTQYF
>TRBJ1-1|.|TRBV2|TRBD1
TGTGCCAGCAGTGTAAGGCAGGGGGCAACTGAAGCTTTCTTT
CASSVRQGATEAFF
>TRBJ1-4|.|TRBV30|.
TGTGCCTGGAGTGCAGCCTTCGGCCGACAGGCCCCTAATGAAAAACTGTTTTTT
CAWSAAFGRQAPNEKLFF
>TRBJ1-3|.|TRBV5-4|TRBD1
TGTGCCAGCACCTCTGACAGGGGCCCTGGAAACACCATATATTTT
CASTSDRGPGNTIYF